The source of this TCR beta chain is a study of human T cells and chemical hapten exposure. Study details: Patients, predominantly female, presented with alopecia areata, totalis or universalis.

The time point denotes: patch test 3, about 24 weeks after DPC sensitization. As to treatment: therapeutic diphenylcyclopropenone sensitization with weekly scalp DPC. Total RNA extraction was carried out from unfractionated whole blood. Ahead of each patch test application, blood was drawn. This clonotype was detected many times. As yet, its antigen is unknown. The library tagged each cDNA molecule with unique molecular identifiers. TCRdb processed the RACE reads anew with MiXCR; each CDR3 protein has one entry. The repertoire holds almost 40,000 distinct CDR3 sequences, with 9% to 9.5% as singletons. CDR3 length: 12 residues. CDR1 is MDHEN and CDR2 is SYDVKM in the germline V gene. V gave up 3 bases and J gave up 6 bases, with 5 bases separating them. Notes on the study in general: Compared with pre-sensitization or healthy control sets, expanded TCRs clustered more.

The rearrangement links TRBV28 to TRBJ2-2; possible D gene TRBD1, 5 bases. The clonotype comes from a man aged 50-59 years with alopecia areata. Some clones in this sample may be carry-over from other donors' samples. The specimen comprised whole blood, sampled in connection with sensitization to the hapten diphenylcyclopropenone (DPC). CDR3 loop: CASSLGPGELFF. CDR3 DNA: TGTGCCAGCAGTTTGGGGCCCGGGGAGCTGTTTTTT.